This T cell receptor (beta chain) was recorded in a study of blood T cells in healthy people across ages. Whole-study results and caveats: Comparison with aged donors showed that long-lived donors had more naive CD4+ cells and higher diversity.

Germline CDR1 is DFQATT and CDR2 is SNEGSKA (reference sequence). The CDR3 extends over 13 amino acids. A second PCR, run for roughly 7 to 12 cycles, used a sample-barcoded 5' primer plus a J-beta primer mix. Via MiXCR, TCRdb re-called the 5' RACE reads, giving one row per CDR3 protein. Of hundreds of thousands of distinct CDR3 sequences listed, 55% to 65% are singletons. This clonotype was counted between two and nine times. Antigen unknown. The sequencing input was blood. The V and J genes are TRBV20-1 and TRBJ1-6; 8 nucleotides line up with TRBD1. This receptor was obtained from a man aged 25 to 40 in good health. CDR3 nucleotides: TGCAGCTTAATAGGGACAGGCAATTCACCCCTCCACTTT. Translation gives CSLIGTGNSPLHF.